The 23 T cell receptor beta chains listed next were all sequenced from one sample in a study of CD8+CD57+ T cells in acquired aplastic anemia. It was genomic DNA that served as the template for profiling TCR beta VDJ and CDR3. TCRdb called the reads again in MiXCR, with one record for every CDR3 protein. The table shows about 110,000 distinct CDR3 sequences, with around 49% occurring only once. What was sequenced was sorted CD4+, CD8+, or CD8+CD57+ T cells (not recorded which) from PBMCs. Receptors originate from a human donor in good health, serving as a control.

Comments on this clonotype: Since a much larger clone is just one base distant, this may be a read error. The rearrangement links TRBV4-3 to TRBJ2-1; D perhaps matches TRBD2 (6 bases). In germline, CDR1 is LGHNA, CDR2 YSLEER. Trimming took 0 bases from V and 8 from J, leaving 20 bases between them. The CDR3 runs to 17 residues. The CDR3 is CASSQESLGRGGDEQFF. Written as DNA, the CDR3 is TGCGCCAGCAGCCAAGAATCCCTCGGGAGAGGAGGGGATGAGCAGTTCTTC.

Here the CDR3 DNA reads TGTGCCAGCAGTCACACAGGGGGAAGTGCTGAAGCTTTCTTT. This sequence encodes CASSHTGGSAEAFF. V and J are TRBV27 and TRBJ1-1, with 8 bases fitting TRBD1. The length of the CDR3 is 14 residues. The trim removed 5 bases at V and 6 bases at J, leaving 8 bases unmatched. Looked up from germline, CDR1 is MNHEY and CDR2 is SMNVEV (reference sequence).

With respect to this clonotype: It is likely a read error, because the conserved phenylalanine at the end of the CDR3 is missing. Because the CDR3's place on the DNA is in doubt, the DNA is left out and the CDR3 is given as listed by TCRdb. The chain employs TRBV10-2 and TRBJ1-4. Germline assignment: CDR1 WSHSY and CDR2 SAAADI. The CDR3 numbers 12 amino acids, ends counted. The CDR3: CASSEETLRRVG.

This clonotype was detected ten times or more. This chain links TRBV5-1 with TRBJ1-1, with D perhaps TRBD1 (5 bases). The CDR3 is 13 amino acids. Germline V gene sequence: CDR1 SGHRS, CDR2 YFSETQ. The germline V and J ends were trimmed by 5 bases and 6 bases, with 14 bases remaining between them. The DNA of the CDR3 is TGCGCCAGCAGGTGGGGGGAAGGGCCTGAAGCTTTCTTT. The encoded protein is CASRWGEGPEAFF.

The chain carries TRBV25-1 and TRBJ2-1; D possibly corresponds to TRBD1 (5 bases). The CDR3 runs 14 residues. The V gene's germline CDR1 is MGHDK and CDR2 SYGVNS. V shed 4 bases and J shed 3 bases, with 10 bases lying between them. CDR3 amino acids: CASSGGGYYNEQFF. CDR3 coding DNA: TGTGCCAGCAGTGGGGGCGGCTACTACAATGAGCAGTTCTTC. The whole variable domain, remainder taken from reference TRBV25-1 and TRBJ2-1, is EADIYQTPRYLVIGTGKKITLECSQTMGHDKMYWYQQDPGMELHLIHYSYGVNSTEKGDLSSESTVSRIRTEHFPLTLESARPSHTSQYLCASSGGGYYNEQFFGPGTRLTVL.

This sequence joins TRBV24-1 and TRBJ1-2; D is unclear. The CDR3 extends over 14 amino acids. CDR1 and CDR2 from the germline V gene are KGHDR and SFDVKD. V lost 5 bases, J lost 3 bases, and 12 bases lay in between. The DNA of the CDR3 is TGTGCCACCAGTGCCTCAGAGGAGTACTATGGCTACACCTTC. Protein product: CATSASEEYYGYTF.

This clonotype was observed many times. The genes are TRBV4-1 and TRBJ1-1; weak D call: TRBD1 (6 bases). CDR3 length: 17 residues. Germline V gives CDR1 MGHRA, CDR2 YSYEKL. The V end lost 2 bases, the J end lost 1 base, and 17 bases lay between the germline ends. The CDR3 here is CASSQLHGQGTNTEAFF. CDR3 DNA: TGCGCCAGCAGCCAACTTCACGGGCAGGGGACGAACACTGAAGCTTTCTTT.

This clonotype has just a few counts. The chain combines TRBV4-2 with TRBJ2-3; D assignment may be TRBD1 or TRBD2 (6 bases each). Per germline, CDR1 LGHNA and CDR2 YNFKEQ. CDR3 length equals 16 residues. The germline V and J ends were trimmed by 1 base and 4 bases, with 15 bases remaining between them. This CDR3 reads CASSQGSGAGADTQYF. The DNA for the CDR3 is TGTGCCAGCAGCCAAGGGTCGGGGGCCGGAGCAGATACGCAGTATTTT.

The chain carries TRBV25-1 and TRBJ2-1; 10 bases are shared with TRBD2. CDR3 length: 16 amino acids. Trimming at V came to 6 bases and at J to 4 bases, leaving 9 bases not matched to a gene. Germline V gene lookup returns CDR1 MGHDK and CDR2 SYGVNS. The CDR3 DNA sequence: TGTGCCAGCAGCGTAGAAGCGGGGGGGGCGTACAATGAGCAGTTCTTC. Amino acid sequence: CASSVEAGGAYNEQFF.

The CDR3 loop is CASSSVGGAYF. The CDR3 DNA reads TGTGCCAGCAGCTCCGTTGGGGGCGCGTACTTC. V gene TRBV28 combines with J gene TRBJ2-7, with TRBD1 as a possible D gene (6 bases). V was clipped by 6 bases and J by 12 bases, with 15 bases between them. This CDR3 spans 11 amino acids. CDR1 is MDHEN, CDR2 SYDVKM, per germline.

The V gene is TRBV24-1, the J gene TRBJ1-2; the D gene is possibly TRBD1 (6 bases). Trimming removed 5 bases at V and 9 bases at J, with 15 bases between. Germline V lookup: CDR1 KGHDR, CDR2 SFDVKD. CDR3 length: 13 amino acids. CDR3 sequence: CATSAGAPESYTF. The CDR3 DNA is TGTGCCACCAGTGCAGGGGCGCCTGAGAGCTACACCTTC.

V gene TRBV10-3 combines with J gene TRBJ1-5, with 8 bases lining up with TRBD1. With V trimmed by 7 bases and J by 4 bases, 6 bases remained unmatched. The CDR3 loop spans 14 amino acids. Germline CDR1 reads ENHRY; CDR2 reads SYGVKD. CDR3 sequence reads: CAIKSGQGNQPQHF. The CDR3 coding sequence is TGTGCCATCAAGTCAGGACAGGGTAATCAGCCCCAGCATTTT.

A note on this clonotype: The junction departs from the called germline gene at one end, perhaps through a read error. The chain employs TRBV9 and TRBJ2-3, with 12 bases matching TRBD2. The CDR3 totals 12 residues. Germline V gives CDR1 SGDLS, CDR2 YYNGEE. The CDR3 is CASSLLAGGSIF. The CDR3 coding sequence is TGTGCCAGCAGTCTTCTAGCGGGGGGGAGCATTTTT.

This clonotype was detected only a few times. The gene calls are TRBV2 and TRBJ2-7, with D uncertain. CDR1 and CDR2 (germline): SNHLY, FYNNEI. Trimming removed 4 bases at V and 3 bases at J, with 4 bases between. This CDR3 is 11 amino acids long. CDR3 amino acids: CASSGGYEQYF. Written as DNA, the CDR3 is TGTGCCAGCAGTGGTGGCTACGAGCAGTACTTC.

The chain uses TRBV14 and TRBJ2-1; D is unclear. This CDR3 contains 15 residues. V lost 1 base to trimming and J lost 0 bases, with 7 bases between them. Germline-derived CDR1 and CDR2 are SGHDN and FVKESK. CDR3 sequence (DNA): TGTGCCAGCAGCCAAGTCGGCAGCTCCTACAATGAGCAGTTCTTC. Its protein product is CASSQVGSSYNEQFF.

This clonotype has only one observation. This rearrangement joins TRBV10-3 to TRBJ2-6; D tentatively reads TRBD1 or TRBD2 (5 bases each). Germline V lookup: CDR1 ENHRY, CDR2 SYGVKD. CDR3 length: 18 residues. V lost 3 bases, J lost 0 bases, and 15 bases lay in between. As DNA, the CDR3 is TGTGCCATCAGTGAATGGGACGGCTTTCGCTCTGGGGCCAACGTCCTGACTTTC. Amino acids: CAISEWDGFRSGANVLTF.

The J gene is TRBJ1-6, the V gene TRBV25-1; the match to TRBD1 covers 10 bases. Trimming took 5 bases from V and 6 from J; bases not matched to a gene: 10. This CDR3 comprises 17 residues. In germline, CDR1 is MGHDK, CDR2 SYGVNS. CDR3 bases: TGTGCCAGCAGTAGCCTAATGGGGACAGGGGTTAATTCACCCCTCCACTTT. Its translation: CASSSLMGTGVNSPLHF.

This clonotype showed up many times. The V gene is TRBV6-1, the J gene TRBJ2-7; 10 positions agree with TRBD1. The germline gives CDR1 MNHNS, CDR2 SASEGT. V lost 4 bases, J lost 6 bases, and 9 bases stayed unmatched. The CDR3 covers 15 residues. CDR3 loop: CASSATGTGAGEQYF. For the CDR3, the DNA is TGTGCCAGCAGTGCCACCGGGACAGGGGCTGGCGAGCAGTACTTC.

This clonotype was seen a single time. The DNA for the CDR3 is TGTGCCAGCAGCACGCAGGGCGGCAGTCCCACCTACGAGCAGTACTTC. Translated: CASSTQGGSPTYEQYF. This sequence joins TRBV7-8 and TRBJ2-7; D might be TRBD1 (5 bases). Trimming cost V 5 bases and J 2 bases, with 19 bases left between them. The CDR3 covers 16 residues. Germline values: CDR1 SGHVS, CDR2 FQNEAQ. Full variable domain (missing parts from reference TRBV7-8 and TRBJ2-7): GAGVSQSPRYKVAKRGQDVALRCDPISGHVSLFWYQQALGQGPEFLTYFQNEAQLDKSGLPSDRFFAERPEGSVSTLKIQRTQQEDSAVYLCASSTQGGSPTYEQYFGPGTRLTVT.

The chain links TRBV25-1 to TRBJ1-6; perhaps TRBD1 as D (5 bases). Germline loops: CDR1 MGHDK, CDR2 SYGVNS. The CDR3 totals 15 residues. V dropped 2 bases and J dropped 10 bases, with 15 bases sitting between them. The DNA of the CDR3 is TGTGCCAGCAGTGAACCGACGGGGGGAGCGTCACCCCTCCACTTT. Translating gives CASSEPTGGASPLHF.

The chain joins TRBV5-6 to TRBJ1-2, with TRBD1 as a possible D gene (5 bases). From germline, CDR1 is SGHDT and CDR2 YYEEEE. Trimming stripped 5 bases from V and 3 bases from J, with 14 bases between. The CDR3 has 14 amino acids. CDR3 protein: CASSEGADHYGYTF. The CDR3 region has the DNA TGTGCCAGCAGTGAAGGGGCGGACCACTATGGCTACACCTTC.

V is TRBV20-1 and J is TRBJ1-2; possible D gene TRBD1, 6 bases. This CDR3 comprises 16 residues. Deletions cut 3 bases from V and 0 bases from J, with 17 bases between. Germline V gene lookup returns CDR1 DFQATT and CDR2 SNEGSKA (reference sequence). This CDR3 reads CSASPGATIANYGYTF. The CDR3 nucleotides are TGCAGTGCTAGCCCGGGGGCGACCATAGCTAACTATGGCTACACCTTC.

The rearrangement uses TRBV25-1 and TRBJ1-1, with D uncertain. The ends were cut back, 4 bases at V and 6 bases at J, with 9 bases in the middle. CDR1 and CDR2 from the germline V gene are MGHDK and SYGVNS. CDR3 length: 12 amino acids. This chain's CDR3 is CASSASGSEAFF. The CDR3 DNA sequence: TGTGCCAGCAGTGCCAGTGGGTCTGAAGCTTTCTTT.